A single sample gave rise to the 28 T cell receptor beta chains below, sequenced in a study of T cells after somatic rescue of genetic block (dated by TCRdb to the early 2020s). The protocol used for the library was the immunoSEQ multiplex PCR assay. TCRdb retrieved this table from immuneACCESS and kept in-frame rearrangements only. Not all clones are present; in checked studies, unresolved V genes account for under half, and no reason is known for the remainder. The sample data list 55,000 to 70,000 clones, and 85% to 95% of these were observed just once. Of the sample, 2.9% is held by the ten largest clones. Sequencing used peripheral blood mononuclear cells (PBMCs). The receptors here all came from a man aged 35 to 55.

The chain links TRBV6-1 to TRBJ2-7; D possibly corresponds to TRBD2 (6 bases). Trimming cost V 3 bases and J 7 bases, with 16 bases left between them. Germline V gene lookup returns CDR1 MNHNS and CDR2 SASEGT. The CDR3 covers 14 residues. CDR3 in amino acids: CASSEYSAEGEQYF. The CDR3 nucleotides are TGTGCCAGCAGTGAGTATTCAGCGGAGGGAGAGCAGTACTTC.

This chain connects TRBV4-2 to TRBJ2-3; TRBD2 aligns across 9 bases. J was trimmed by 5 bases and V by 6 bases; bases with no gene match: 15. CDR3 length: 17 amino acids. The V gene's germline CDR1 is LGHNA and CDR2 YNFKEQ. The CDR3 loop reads CASSLKGGGRARDTQYF. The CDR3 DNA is TGTGCCAGCAGTCTAAAAGGGGGCGGGAGGGCCAGAGATACGCAGTATTTT.

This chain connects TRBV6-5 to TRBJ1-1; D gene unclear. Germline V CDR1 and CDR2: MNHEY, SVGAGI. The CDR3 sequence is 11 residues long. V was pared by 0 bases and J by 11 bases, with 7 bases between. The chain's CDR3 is CASSYSGLAFF. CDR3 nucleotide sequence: TGTGCCAGCAGTTACTCAGGTCTGGCTTTCTTT.

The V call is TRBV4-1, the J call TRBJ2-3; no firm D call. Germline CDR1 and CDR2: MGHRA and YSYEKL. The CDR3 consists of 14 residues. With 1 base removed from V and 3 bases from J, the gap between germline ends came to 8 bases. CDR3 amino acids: CASSQGRETDTQYF. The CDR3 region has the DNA TGCGCCAGCAGCCAAGGGAGAGAAACAGATACGCAGTATTTT.

In DNA, the CDR3 is TGTGCCTGGAGTCCCCAGGGGGGAGGCTACACCTTC. As protein: CAWSPQGGGYTF. J is TRBJ1-2 and V is TRBV30; 7 bases line up with TRBD1. CDR3 size: 12 residues. Germline CDR1 and CDR2: GTSNPN and SVGIG (reference sequence). Trimming at V came to 2 bases and at J to 8 bases, leaving 5 bases not matched to a gene. The full variable domain, its missing parts supplied by reference TRBV30 and TRBJ1-2, is SQTIHQWPATLVQPVGSPLSLECTVEGTSNPNLYWYRQAAGRGLQLLFYSVGIGQISSEVPQNLSASRPQDRQFILSSKKLLLSDSGFYLCAWSPQGGGYTFGSGTRLTVV.

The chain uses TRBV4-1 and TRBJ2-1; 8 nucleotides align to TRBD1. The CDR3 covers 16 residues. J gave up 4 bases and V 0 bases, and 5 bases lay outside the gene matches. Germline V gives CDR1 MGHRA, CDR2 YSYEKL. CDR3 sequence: CASSQDPTGGYNEQFF. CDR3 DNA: TGCGCCAGCAGCCAAGATCCCACAGGGGGATACAATGAGCAGTTCTTC.

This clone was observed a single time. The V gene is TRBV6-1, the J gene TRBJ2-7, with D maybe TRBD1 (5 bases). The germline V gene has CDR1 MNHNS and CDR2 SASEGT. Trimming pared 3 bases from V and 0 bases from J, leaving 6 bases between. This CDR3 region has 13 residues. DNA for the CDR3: TGTGCCAGCAGTGACAGGGTCTCCTACGAGCAGTACTTC. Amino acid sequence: CASSDRVSYEQYF.

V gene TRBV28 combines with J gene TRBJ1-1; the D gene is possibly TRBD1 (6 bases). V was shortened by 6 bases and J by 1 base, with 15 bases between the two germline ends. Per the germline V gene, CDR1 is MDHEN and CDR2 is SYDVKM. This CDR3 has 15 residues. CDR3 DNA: TGTGCCAGCAGCTCCTGGAGGGGGAGGAACACTGAAGCTTTCTTT. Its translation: CASSSWRGRNTEAFF.

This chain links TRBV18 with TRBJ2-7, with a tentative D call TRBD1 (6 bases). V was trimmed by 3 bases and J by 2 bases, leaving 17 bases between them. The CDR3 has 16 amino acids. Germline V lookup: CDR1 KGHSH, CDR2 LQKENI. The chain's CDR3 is CASSPDSEHSPYEQYF. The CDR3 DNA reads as TGTGCCAGCTCACCGGACAGCGAACATTCACCCTACGAGCAGTACTTC.

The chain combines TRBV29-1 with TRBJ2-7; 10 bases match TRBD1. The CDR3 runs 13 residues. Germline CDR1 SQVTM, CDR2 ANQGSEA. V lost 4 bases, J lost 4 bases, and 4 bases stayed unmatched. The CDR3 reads CSVVRDRGYEQYF. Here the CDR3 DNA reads TGCAGCGTTGTGCGGGACAGGGGTTACGAGCAGTACTTC.

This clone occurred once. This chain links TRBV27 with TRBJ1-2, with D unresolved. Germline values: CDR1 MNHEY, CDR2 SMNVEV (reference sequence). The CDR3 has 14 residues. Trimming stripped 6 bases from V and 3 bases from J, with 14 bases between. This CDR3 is CASRRTRTDYGYTF. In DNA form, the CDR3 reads TGTGCCAGCAGACGAACCAGGACTGACTATGGCTACACCTTC.

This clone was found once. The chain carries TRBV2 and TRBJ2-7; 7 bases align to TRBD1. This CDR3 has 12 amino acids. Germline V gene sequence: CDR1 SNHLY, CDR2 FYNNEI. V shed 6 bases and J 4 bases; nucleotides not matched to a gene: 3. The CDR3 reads CASSDRAYEQYF. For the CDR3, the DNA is TGTGCCAGCAGCGACAGGGCGTACGAGCAGTACTTC.

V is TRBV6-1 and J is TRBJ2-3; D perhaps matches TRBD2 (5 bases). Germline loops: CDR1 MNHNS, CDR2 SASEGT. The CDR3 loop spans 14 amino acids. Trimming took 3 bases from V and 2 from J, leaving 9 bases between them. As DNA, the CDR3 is TGTGCCAGCAGTGAGGAGGTTTTCACAGATACGCAGTATTTT. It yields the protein CASSEEVFTDTQYF.

The CDR3 loop is CAISTGSSFDTQYF. CDR3 bases: TGTGCCATTTCGACAGGGTCGTCATTCGATACGCAGTATTTT. The gene calls are TRBV6-5 and TRBJ2-3; 7 bases match TRBD1. The CDR3 has 14 residues. Germline CDR1 is MNHEY and CDR2 is SVGAGI. V shed 10 bases, J shed 6 bases, and the junction held 13 bases outside the gene matches.

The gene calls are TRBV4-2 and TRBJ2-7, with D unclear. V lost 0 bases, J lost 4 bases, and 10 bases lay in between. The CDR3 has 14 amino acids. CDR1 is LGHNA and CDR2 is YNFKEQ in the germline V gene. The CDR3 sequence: CASSQDRQMYEQYF. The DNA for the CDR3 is TGTGCCAGCAGCCAAGATCGGCAGATGTACGAGCAGTACTTC.

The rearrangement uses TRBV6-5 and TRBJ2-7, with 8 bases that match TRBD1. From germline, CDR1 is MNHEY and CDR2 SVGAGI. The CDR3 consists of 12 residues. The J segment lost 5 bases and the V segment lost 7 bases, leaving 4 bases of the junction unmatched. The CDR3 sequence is CASTRTGNEQYF. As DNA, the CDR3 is TGTGCCAGCACCCGGACAGGGAACGAGCAGTACTTC.

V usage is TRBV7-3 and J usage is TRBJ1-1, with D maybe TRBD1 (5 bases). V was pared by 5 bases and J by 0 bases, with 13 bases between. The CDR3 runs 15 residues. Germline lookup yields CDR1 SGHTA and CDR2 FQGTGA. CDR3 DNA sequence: TGTGCCAGCAGCCCGTCAGCAGGGATGAACACTGAAGCTTTCTTT. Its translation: CASSPSAGMNTEAFF.

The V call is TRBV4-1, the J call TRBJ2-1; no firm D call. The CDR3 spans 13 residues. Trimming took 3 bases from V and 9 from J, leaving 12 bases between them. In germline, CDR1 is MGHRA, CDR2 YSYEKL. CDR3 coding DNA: TGCGCCAGCAGCCAGCAGGACCGTCGTGAGCAGTTCTTC. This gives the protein CASSQQDRREQFF.

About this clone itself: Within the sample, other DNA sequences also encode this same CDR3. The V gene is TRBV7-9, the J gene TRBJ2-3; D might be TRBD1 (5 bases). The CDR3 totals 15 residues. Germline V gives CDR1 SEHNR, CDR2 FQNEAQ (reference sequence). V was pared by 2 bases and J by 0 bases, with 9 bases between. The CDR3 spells CASSLQGSSTDTQYF. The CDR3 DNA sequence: TGTGCCAGCAGCTTACAGGGTTCGAGCACAGATACGCAGTATTTT.

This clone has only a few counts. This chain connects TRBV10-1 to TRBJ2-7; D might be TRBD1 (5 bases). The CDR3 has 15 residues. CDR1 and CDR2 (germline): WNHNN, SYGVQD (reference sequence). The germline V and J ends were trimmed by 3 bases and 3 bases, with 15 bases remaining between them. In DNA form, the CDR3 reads TGCGCCAGCAGTGATTCGGCAGGGATAAGCTACGAGCAGTACTTC. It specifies CASSDSAGISYEQYF.

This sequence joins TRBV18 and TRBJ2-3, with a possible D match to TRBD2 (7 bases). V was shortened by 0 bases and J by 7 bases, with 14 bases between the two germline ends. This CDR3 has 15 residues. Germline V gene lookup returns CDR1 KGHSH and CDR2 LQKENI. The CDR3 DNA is TGTGCCAGCTCACCACCCCAAGGGGGGGCAAATACGCAGTATTTT. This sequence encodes CASSPPQGGANTQYF.

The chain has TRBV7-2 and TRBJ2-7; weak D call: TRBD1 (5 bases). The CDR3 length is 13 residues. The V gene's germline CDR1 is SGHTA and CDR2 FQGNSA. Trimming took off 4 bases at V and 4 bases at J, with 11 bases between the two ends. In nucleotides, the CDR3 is TGTGCCAGCAGCTACCCCTCAGGGTACGAGCAGTACTTC. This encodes CASSYPSGYEQYF. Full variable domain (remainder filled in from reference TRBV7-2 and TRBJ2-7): GAGVSQSPSNKVTEKGKDVELRCDPISGHTALYWYRQSLGQGLEFLIYFQGNSAPDKSGLPSDRFSAERTGGSVSTLTIQRTQQEDSAVYLCASSYPSGYEQYFGPGTRLTVT.

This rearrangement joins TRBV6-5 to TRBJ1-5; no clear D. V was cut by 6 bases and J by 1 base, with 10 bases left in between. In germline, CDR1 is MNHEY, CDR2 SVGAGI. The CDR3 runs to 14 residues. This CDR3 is CASSWGASNQPQHF. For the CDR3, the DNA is TGTGCCAGCAGCTGGGGAGCGAGCAATCAGCCCCAGCATTTT.

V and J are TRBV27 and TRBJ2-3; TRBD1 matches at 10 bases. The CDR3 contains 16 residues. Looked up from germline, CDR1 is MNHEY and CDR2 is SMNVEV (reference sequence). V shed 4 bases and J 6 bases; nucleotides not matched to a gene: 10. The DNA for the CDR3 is TGTGCCAGCAGTTCGCCGACAGGGGGCTTTTCGGATACGCAGTATTTT. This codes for CASSSPTGGFSDTQYF.

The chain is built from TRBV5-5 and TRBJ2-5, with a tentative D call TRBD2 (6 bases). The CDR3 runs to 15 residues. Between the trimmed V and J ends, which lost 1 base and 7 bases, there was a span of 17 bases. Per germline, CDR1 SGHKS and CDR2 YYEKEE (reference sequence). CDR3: CASSLLAREEATQYF. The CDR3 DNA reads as TGTGCCAGCAGCTTGTTAGCCAGGGAGGAGGCGACCCAGTACTTC. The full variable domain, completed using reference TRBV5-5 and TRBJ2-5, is DAGVTQSPTHLIKTRGQQVTLRCSPISGHKSVSWYQQVLGQGPQFIFQYYEKEERGRGNFPDRFSARQFPNYSSELNVNALLLGDSALYLCASSLLAREEATQYFGPGTRLLVL.

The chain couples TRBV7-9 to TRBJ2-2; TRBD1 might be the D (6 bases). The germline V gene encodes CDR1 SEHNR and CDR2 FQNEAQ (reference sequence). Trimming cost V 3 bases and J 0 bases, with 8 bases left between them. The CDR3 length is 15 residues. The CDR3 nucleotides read TGTGCCAGCAGCTTCGACAGGTCGAACACCGGGGAGCTGTTTTTT. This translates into CASSFDRSNTGELFF.

DNA for the CDR3: TGCGCCAGCAGCCAAGGGCTAGCGGGAGGCGAGTACGAGCAGTACTTC. As protein: CASSQGLAGGEYEQYF. The chain recombines TRBV4-3 with TRBJ2-7; TRBD2 matches 11 bases. CDR1 is LGHNA and CDR2 is YSLEER in the germline V gene. Trimming at V came to 1 base and at J to 4 bases, leaving 6 bases not matched to a gene. The CDR3 sequence is 16 residues long.

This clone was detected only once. The CDR3 coding sequence is TGTGCCAGCAGCCCGGGGGGCGGAAGCTCTGGGGCCAACGTCCTGACTTTC. Its protein product is CASSPGGGSSGANVLTF. The V and J genes are TRBV28 and TRBJ2-6; D may be TRBD2 (7 bases). Trimming shortened V by 6 bases and J by 0 bases, and 15 bases separated the two germline ends. Germline V lookup: CDR1 MDHEN, CDR2 SYDVKM. The CDR3 runs 17 residues.